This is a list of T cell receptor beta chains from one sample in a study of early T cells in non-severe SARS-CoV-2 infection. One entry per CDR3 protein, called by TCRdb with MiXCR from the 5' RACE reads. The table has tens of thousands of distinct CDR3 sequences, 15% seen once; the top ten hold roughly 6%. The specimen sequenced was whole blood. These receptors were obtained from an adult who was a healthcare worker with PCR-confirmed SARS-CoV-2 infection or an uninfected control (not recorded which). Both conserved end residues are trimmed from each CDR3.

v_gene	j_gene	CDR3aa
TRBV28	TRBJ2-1	ASSFHNEQF
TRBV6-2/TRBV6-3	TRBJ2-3	ASSPEWGDTDTQY
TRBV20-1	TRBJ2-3	SASVPGQGADTQY
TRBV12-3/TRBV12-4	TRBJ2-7	ASSPRDRHGQY
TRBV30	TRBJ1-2	AWSSEHNYGYT
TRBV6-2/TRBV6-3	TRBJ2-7	ASSWTEVYEQY
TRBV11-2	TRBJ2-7	ASSLGTGYEQY
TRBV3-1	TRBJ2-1	ASSRVVTGGKNEQF
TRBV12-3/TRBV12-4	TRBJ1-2	ASSTNRATTYGYT
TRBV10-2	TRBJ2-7	ASIGTRPTYEQY
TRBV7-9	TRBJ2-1	ASSLAPAEGTYNEQF
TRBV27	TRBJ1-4	ASSPRGQSFEKLF
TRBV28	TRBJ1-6	ASSFDGRTPLH
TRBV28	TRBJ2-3	ASSRSSDQRWTQY
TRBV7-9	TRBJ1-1	ASSQQGEAF
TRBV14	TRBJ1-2	ASSLAGGVGYT
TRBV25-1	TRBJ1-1	ASSLSLSTEAF
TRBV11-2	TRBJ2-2	ASSLRRNTGELF
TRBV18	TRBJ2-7	ASSPRTGLSYEQY
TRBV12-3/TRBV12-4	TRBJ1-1	ASSPSGDTEAF
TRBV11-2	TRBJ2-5	TSSQTGGAETQY
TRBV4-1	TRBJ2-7	ASSQPPGGGRYEQY
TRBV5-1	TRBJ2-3	ASSGTSGSTDTQY
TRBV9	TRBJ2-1	ASSPEGRFIEQF
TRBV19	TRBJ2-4	ASSWGDPNIQY
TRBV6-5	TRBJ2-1	ASRRSGGGNEQF
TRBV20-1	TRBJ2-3	SARVLLANTDTQY
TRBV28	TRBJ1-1	ASRLGEAF
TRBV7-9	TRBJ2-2	ASSPTGPGELF
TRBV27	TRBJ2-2	ASRTSGRDTGELF
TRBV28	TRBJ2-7	ASSFQGAVEQY
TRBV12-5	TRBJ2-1	ASTAANEQF
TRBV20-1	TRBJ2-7	SAGIAGEQY
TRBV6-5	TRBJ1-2	ASSYSNRGRGYT
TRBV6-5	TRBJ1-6	ASSSGTGGRSPLH
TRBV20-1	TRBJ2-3	SALLAERSTDTQY
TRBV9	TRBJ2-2	ASSVEAGELF